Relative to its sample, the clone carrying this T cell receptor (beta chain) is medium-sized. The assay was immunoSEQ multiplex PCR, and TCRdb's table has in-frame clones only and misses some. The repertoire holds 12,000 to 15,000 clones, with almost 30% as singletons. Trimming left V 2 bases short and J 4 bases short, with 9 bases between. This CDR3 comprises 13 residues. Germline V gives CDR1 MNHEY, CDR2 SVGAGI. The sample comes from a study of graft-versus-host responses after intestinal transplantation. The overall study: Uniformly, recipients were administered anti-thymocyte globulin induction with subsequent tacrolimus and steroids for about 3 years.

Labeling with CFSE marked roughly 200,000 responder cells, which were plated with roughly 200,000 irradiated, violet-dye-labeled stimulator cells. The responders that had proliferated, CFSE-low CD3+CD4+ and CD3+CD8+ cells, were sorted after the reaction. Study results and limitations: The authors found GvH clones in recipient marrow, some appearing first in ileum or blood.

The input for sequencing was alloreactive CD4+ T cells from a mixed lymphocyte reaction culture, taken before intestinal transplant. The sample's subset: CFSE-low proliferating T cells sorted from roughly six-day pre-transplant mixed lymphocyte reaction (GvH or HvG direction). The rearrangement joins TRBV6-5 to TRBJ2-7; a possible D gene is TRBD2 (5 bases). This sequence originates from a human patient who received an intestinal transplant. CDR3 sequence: CASSYGRLYEQYF. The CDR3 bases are TGTGCCAGCAGTTACGGCAGACTATACGAGCAGTACTTC.